This T cell receptor (beta chain) comes out of a study of T cell responses to AZD1222 COVID-19 vaccine. Repertoires were generated with immunoSEQ multiplex PCR, while TCRdb's copy carries only in-frame clones and drops some. Here the sample spans 75,000 to 85,000 clones, around 85% being singletons. The ends were cut back, 0 bases at V and 4 bases at J, with 10 bases in the middle. Germline V lookup: CDR1 SGDLS, CDR2 YYNGEE. The CDR3 is 14 residues long. Analyses pooled second doses at about 4 or about 12 weeks. The sequencing used peripheral blood, collected 28 days after the second AZD1222 dose. This sequence was found in an adult who received the AZD1222 COVID-19 vaccine. This chain links TRBV9 with TRBJ1-2; the D is unclear. The CDR3 DNA reads as TGTGCCAGCAGCGTAGATGGCAGGAGCTATGGCTACACCTTC. Translation: CASSVDGRSYGYTF.